The 32 T cell receptor beta chains below were found in one sample sequenced in a study of identical twins. One entry per CDR3 protein results from TCRdb running MiXCR on the 5' RACE reads. The table includes approximately 670,000 distinct CDR3 sequences, 5.5% to 6.5% detected once. Specimen: naive T cells sorted from blood. These receptors came from a man between 18 and 35 years old in good health.

The table lists this clonotype with many counts. The chain combines TRBV7-2 with TRBJ2-3; D remains unclear. CDR1 is SGHTA, CDR2 FQGNSA, per germline. This CDR3 spans 12 amino acids. Trimming cost V 1 base and J 8 bases, with 7 bases left between them. CDR3 DNA sequence: TGTGCCAGCAGCTTAGAAGTGGTTACGCAGTATTTT. This sequence encodes CASSLEVVTQYF.

This clonotype was counted ten times or more. This sequence joins TRBV20-1 and TRBJ2-5; no clear D gene. Germline V lookup: CDR1 DFQATT, CDR2 SNEGSKA (reference sequence). The CDR3 totals 13 residues. V was shortened by 5 bases and J by 4 bases, with 14 bases between the two germline ends. CDR3 protein: CSAGPGLPETQYF. The CDR3 bases are TGCAGTGCTGGTCCGGGTCTGCCAGAGACCCAGTACTTC.

About this clonotype itself: A much larger clone differs by one base, so this may be a read error. The chain is built from TRBV5-1 and TRBJ2-3; maybe TRBD1 (6 bases). This CDR3 region has 15 residues. Germline V gives CDR1 SGHRS, CDR2 YFSETQ. In DNA, the CDR3 is TGCGTCAGCAGCTTGGAGGCAGGGGAGCTATATACGCAGTATTTT. Protein product: CVSSLEAGELYTQYF.

CDR3 DNA sequence: TGTGCCAGTAGTCCCGGACAGATTGAAGCTTTCTTT. This codes for CASSPGQIEAFF. The chain links TRBV19 to TRBJ1-1, with D tentatively TRBD1 (6 bases). CDR1 and CDR2 (germline): LNHDA, SQIVND (reference sequence). The germline V and J ends were trimmed by 5 bases and 7 bases, with 11 bases remaining between them. The CDR3 length is 12 residues. Looking up the rest from reference TRBV19 and TRBJ1-1 gives the full variable domain: DGGITQSPKYLFRKEGQNVTLSCEQNLNHDAMYWYRQDPGQGLRLIYYSQIVNDFQKGDIAEGYSVSREKKESFPLTVTSAQKNPTAFYLCASSPGQIEAFFGQGTRLTVV.

The chain recombines TRBV18 with TRBJ1-1, with D unresolved. The CDR3 consists of 16 residues. V lost 1 base and J 0 bases, leaving 12 bases between the germline ends. The germline V gene has CDR1 KGHSH and CDR2 LQKENI. CDR3 coding DNA: TGTGCCAGCTCACCACGCGGGGTGGGAATGAACACTGAAGCTTTCTTT. It translates to CASSPRGVGMNTEAFF. Filled out from reference TRBV18 and TRBJ1-1, the complete variable domain reads NAGVMQNPRHLVRRRGQEARLRCSPMKGHSHVYWYRQLPEEGLKFMVYLQKENIIDESGMPKERFSAEFPKEGPSILRIQQVVRGDSAAYFCASSPRGVGMNTEAFFGQGTRLTVV.

This clonotype was seen repeatedly, ten times or more. J is TRBJ2-7 and V is TRBV5-6; D possibly corresponds to TRBD1 (6 bases). V was clipped by 4 bases and J by 2 bases, with 10 bases between them. The CDR3 has 13 amino acids. The V gene's germline CDR1 is SGHDT and CDR2 YYEEEE. DNA for the CDR3: TGTGCCAGCAGCCCCAGGGGTCCCTACGAGCAGTACTTC. Encoded protein: CASSPRGPYEQYF.

The rearrangement joins TRBV11-2 to TRBJ2-1; 11 bases are a match to TRBD2. In germline, CDR1 is SGHAT, CDR2 FQNNGV. Germline trimming cut 5 bases from V and 2 bases from J; bases unmatched to any gene: 14. The CDR3 extends over 19 amino acids. CDR3: CASSNTGTSGVLPYNEQFF. DNA of the CDR3: TGTGCCAGCAGCAATACCGGGACTAGCGGCGTACTTCCCTACAATGAGCAGTTCTTC. Supplemented by reference TRBV11-2 and TRBJ2-1, the full variable domain reads EAGVAQSPRYKIIEKRQSVAFWCNPISGHATLYWYQQILGQGPKLLIQFQNNGVVDDSQLPKDRFSAERLKGVDSTLKIQPAKLEDSAVYLCASSNTGTSGVLPYNEQFFGPGTRLTVL.

This clonotype was detected ten times or more. V is TRBV7-9 and J is TRBJ2-3, with D perhaps TRBD2 (5 bases). CDR3 length equals 17 residues. Trimming took 0 bases from V and 0 from J, leaving 13 bases between them. Germline loops: CDR1 SEHNR, CDR2 FQNEAQ (reference sequence). CDR3 amino acids: CASSLARAGPSTDTQYF. The CDR3 DNA reads as TGTGCCAGCAGCTTAGCGCGGGCAGGACCCAGCACAGATACGCAGTATTTT.

This clonotype has only a few counts. This sequence joins TRBV6-5 and TRBJ2-1; 14 bases fit TRBD2. The CDR3 totals 19 residues. Per germline, CDR1 MNHEY and CDR2 SVGAGI. Trimming took 0 bases from V and 0 from J; bases not matched to a gene: 4. CDR3 protein: CASSYSGTSGSRSYNEQFF. The CDR3 nucleotides read TGTGCCAGCAGTTACTCAGGGACTAGCGGGAGCCGCTCCTACAATGAGCAGTTCTTC.

The sample holds many counts of this clonotype. J is TRBJ1-1 and V is TRBV18, with 7 bases that match TRBD1. This CDR3 is built from 15 residues. Germline V gene lookup returns CDR1 KGHSH and CDR2 LQKENI. V gave up 3 bases and J gave up 2 bases; unmatched junction bases: 6. For the CDR3, the DNA is TGTGCCAGCTCACCCCGACAGGGAGTAAACACTGAAGCTTTCTTT. Its translation is CASSPRQGVNTEAFF.

V gene TRBV7-9 combines with J gene TRBJ2-1; D ambiguous. CDR3 length: 15 amino acids. V lost 5 bases and J lost 8, with 19 bases in between. Germline V lookup: CDR1 SEHNR, CDR2 FQNEAQ (reference sequence). In DNA form, the CDR3 reads TGTGCCAGCAGCCAAGGACCCGGGCGAGGCGATGAGCAGTTCTTC. Protein: CASSQGPGRGDEQFF.

This clonotype was seen repeatedly, ten times or more. The chain links TRBV29-1 to TRBJ2-7; D might be TRBD2 (6 bases). CDR1 and CDR2 from the germline V gene are SQVTM and ANQGSEA. The CDR3 consists of 13 residues. The CDR3 spells CRIFLRRDGEQYV. In DNA form, the CDR3 reads TGCAGGATTTTCCTTCGGCGGGACGGCGAGCAGTACGTC.

This clonotype showed up many times. The genes are TRBV20-1 and TRBJ2-5; TRBD2 matches 7 bases. The CDR3 is 13 residues long. CDR1 DFQATT and CDR2 SNEGSKA come from the germline V gene (reference sequence). The chain's CDR3 is CSPGRAGEETQYF. The DNA of the CDR3 is TGCAGCCCAGGGAGGGCGGGAGAGGAGACCCAGTACTTC.

The chain joins TRBV2 to TRBJ2-2; 8 positions match TRBD1. Germline-derived CDR1 and CDR2 are SNHLY and FYNNEI. The CDR3 length is 15 residues. V lost 11 bases to trimming and J lost 2 bases; unmatched junction nucleotides: 10. The CDR3 protein is CASSGTGLNTGELFF. CDR3 nucleotide sequence: TGTGCCTCTTCCGGGACAGGTTTAAACACCGGGGAGCTGTTTTTT.

This clonotype was detected many times. The chain employs TRBV7-8 and TRBJ2-2; D tentatively reads TRBD1 or TRBD2 (5 bases each). This CDR3 region has 12 residues. Trimming removed 4 bases at V and 5 bases at J, with 5 bases between. Germline CDR1 and CDR2: SGHVS and FQNEAQ. CDR3: CASSWGTGELFF. The CDR3 coding sequence is TGTGCCAGCAGCTGGGGGACCGGGGAGCTGTTTTTT.

Many counts were recorded for this clonotype. This sequence joins TRBV20-1 and TRBJ1-5; D gene uncertain. Germline CDR1 and CDR2: DFQATT and SNEGSKA (reference sequence). Trimming cost V 3 bases and J 5 bases, with 14 bases left between them. This CDR3 has 14 residues. The CDR3 sequence is CSASGRLGDQPQHF. As DNA, the CDR3 is TGCAGTGCTAGTGGGAGGTTGGGAGATCAGCCCCAGCATTTT.

In its sample, this clonotype was seen many times. The germline gene is not matched at one end of the junction; a read error may be the cause. The chain carries TRBV5-1 and TRBJ2-2; TRBD1 matches at 8 bases. The CDR3 sequence is 15 residues long. CDR1 SGHRS and CDR2 YFSETQ come from the germline V gene. CDR3: CASSLDRVGTGELFF. CDR3 nucleotide sequence: TGCGCCAGCAGTTTGGACAGGGTGGGCACCGGGGAGCTGTTTTTT.

This clonotype has at least ten counts. The chain carries TRBV9 and TRBJ2-5; D possibly corresponds to TRBD1 (6 bases). V lost 2 bases to trimming and J lost 3 bases, with 11 bases between them. This CDR3 has 14 amino acids. The germline V gene has CDR1 SGDLS and CDR2 YYNGEE. CDR3 nucleotides: TGTGCCAGCAGCGTTACAGGGAGAGAAGAGACCCAGTACTTC. As protein: CASSVTGREETQYF.

This clonotype was counted ten times or more. The gene calls are TRBV7-2 and TRBJ1-1; D is undetermined. The germline V gene has CDR1 SGHTA and CDR2 FQGNSA. V was pared by 5 bases and J by 1 base, with 11 bases between. The CDR3 sequence is 14 residues long. DNA for the CDR3: TGTGCCAGCAGCCCCAACCCAGGGAACACTGAAGCTTTCTTT. This codes for CASSPNPGNTEAFF.

This clonotype showed up many times. The chain joins TRBV28 to TRBJ1-3; TRBD1 is a possible D gene (5 bases). Trimming pared 3 bases from V and 2 bases from J, leaving 20 bases between. The CDR3 totals 18 residues. Germline V gives CDR1 MDHEN, CDR2 SYDVKM. The CDR3 loop reads CASSFLPIQGVAGNTIYF. In DNA form, the CDR3 reads TGTGCCAGCAGTTTCCTTCCCATCCAGGGTGTCGCTGGAAACACCATATATTTT.

This clonotype was seen repeatedly, ten times or more. The rearrangement joins TRBV7-9 to TRBJ2-3; D gene ambiguous. The germline V and J ends were trimmed by 5 bases and 4 bases, with 13 bases remaining between them. The germline V gene encodes CDR1 SEHNR and CDR2 FQNEAQ (reference sequence). The CDR3 covers 14 residues. CDR3: CASSPGPPPDTQYF. CDR3 coding DNA: TGTGCCAGCAGCCCCGGGCCCCCCCCAGATACGCAGTATTTT.

This clonotype was recorded a few times. The chain is built from TRBV15 and TRBJ2-7; perhaps TRBD2 as D (6 bases). The CDR3 length is 13 residues. Germline assignment: CDR1 LNHNV and CDR2 YYDKDF (reference sequence). Deletions cut 5 bases from V and 5 bases from J, with 13 bases between. This CDR3 is CATSLGGGDEQYF. The DNA for the CDR3 is TGTGCCACCAGCCTTGGTGGAGGGGACGAGCAGTACTTC.

The chain uses TRBV11-2 and TRBJ1-4; 7 nucleotides line up with TRBD1. CDR3 length: 15 amino acids. The junction had 13 bases not matched to a gene; V was cut back by 7 bases and J by 8 bases. Germline lookup yields CDR1 SGHAT and CDR2 FQNNGV. The DNA of the CDR3 is TGTGCCAGCACCACGATCAGGGGAGGGGGCGAAAAACTGTTTTTT. Its translation: CASTTIRGGGEKLFF.

The chain uses TRBV21-1 and TRBJ2-5; TRBD1, the D gene given by the table, was not confirmed from the DNA. TRBV21-1 is flagged as a pseudogene. The CDR3 is made up of 18 amino acids. The CDR3 DNA sequence: TGTGCCAGCAGCAAAGTTCATCCGGGAAACCTGATGAGTGAGACCCAGTACTTC. It encodes CASSKVHPGNLMSETQYF.

Only a few counts were recorded for this clonotype. V is TRBV12-3 or TRBV12-4 and J is TRBJ2-3; either TRBD1 or TRBD2 may fit D (5 bases each). This CDR3 has 14 amino acids. Trimming pared 4 bases from V and 3 bases from J, leaving 11 bases between. For the CDR3, the DNA is TGTGCCAGCAGTTGGGACGAGCCAACAGATACGCAGTATTTT. Translated: CASSWDEPTDTQYF.

This clonotype was counted a few times. The chain links TRBV7-9 to TRBJ2-7, with 11 nucleotides matching TRBD2. The CDR3 runs 14 residues. V lost 4 bases to trimming and J lost 9 bases; unmatched junction nucleotides: 8. CDR1 and CDR2 from the germline V gene are SEHNR and FQNEAQ (reference sequence). The CDR3 spells CASSSGLAAPRQYV. Here the CDR3 DNA reads TGTGCCAGCAGCTCGGGACTAGCGGCCCCACGGCAGTACGTC.

In regard to this clonotype: This could be a read error, since a much larger clone is one nucleotide away. No conserved phenylalanine or tryptophan is present at the end of the CDR3, so a read error is the likely explanation. The rearrangement joins TRBV20-1 to TRBJ2-3; TRBD2 matches at 10 bases. From germline, CDR1 is DFQATT and CDR2 SNEGSKA (reference sequence). The CDR3 is 15 residues long. V lost 5 bases and J lost 5; bases outside the gene matches: 10. The CDR3 nucleotides are TGCAGTGCTTCATCTAGCGGGGGCACCGGAGATACGCAGTATTTG. This codes for CSASSSGGTGDTQYL.

The sample holds many counts of this clonotype. V and J are TRBV29-1 and TRBJ1-2, with 7 bases that match TRBD1. The germline V gene encodes CDR1 SQVTM and CDR2 ANQGSEA. V was clipped by 4 bases and J by 4 bases; unmatched bases: 9. This CDR3 has 14 amino acids. The DNA of the CDR3 is TGCAGCGTTGCCCCCCGACAGGGCCGCTATGGCTACACCTTC. Translation gives CSVAPRQGRYGYTF.

This clonotype has ten or more counts. The chain employs TRBV25-1 and TRBJ2-4; 7 bases fit TRBD2. V lost 9 bases to trimming and J lost 0 bases; unmatched junction nucleotides: 5. This CDR3 is 14 amino acids long. CDR1 and CDR2 from the germline V gene are MGHDK and SYGVNS. The CDR3 here is CASRGRAAKNIQYF. The CDR3 DNA reads as TGTGCCAGTCGCGGGAGAGCAGCCAAAAACATTCAGTACTTC.

This clonotype was observed many times. J is TRBJ2-1 and V is TRBV29-1, with D unclear. The V gene lost 4 bases and the J gene lost 6 bases, with 10 bases spanning the gap. CDR3 length: 12 residues. Germline V gene sequence: CDR1 SQVTM, CDR2 ANQGSEA. CDR3 sequence (DNA): TGCAGCGTTGGACGCAGCTCCAATGAGCAGTTCTTC. It yields the protein CSVGRSSNEQFF.

The rearrangement uses TRBV7-9 and TRBJ1-1; D is unclear. Trimming took 3 bases from V and 6 from J, leaving 11 bases between them. The CDR3 is made up of 13 amino acids. Germline lookup yields CDR1 SEHNR and CDR2 FQNEAQ (reference sequence). The DNA for the CDR3 is TGTGCCAGCAGCTTCCCCGACTGGTCTGAAGCTTTCTTT. It codes for CASSFPDWSEAFF.

This clonotype was counted a few times. The gene calls are TRBV29-1 and TRBJ1-2; 9 positions agree with TRBD1. The CDR3 loop spans 13 amino acids. Germline V gene data show CDR1 as SQVTM and CDR2 as ANQGSEA. The CDR3 loop reads CRRAGTGNYGYTF. The CDR3, as DNA: TGCAGGCGGGCCGGGACAGGGAACTATGGCTACACCTTC.